Presented here are 20 T cell receptor beta chains from one specimen sequenced in a study of cytomegalovirus exposure and HLA in healthy donors. Assay: immunoSEQ multiplex PCR; the TCRdb copy retains only in-frame clones and omits some. The profile shows approximately 200,000 clones, about 79% of them singletons. Sample: PBMCs. Receptor source: a woman aged 25 to 39 in good health and CMV-seropositive.

The gene calls are TRBV2 and TRBJ1-1; a possible D gene is TRBD1 (6 bases). With 5 bases removed from V and 6 bases from J, the gap between germline ends came to 10 bases. Germline V CDR1 and CDR2: SNHLY, FYNNEI. This CDR3 contains 12 residues. The CDR3 region is CASSRDKSEAFF. DNA for the CDR3: TGTGCCAGCAGTCGGGACAAGTCTGAAGCTTTCTTT.

V gene TRBV7-9 combines with J gene TRBJ2-1; unclear D gene. Germline-derived CDR1 and CDR2 are SEHNR and FQNEAQ (reference sequence). Between the trimmed V and J ends, which lost 5 bases and 7 bases, there was a span of 12 bases. The CDR3 has 13 amino acids. This CDR3 reads CASSPNSRNEQFF. Written as DNA, the CDR3 is TGTGCCAGCAGCCCTAACTCCAGGAATGAGCAGTTCTTC.

V and J are TRBV29-1 and TRBJ2-3; tentatively, D is TRBD1 (7 bases). Germline CDR1 and CDR2: SQVTM and ANQGSEA. This CDR3 has 15 residues. With 3 bases removed from V and 0 bases from J, the gap between germline ends came to 13 bases. In nucleotides, the CDR3 is TGCAGCGTTGAGTGGAGGGGGCGAAGCACAGATACGCAGTATTTT. This translates into CSVEWRGRSTDTQYF.

The chain uses TRBV11-2 and TRBJ2-2; 10 bases align to TRBD2. The CDR3 covers 16 residues. Unmatched junction bases numbered 1, after V lost 0 bases and J lost 3 bases. The germline V gene encodes CDR1 SGHAT and CDR2 FQNNGV. CDR3 protein: CASSLELAGYTGELFF. CDR3 in DNA: TGTGCCAGCAGCTTAGAACTAGCGGGGTACACCGGGGAGCTGTTTTTT.

The V and J genes are TRBV15 and TRBJ1-3; possibly TRBD1 for D (6 bases). The CDR3 consists of 14 residues. Germline V CDR1 and CDR2: LNHNV, YYDKDF (reference sequence). V was trimmed by 8 bases and J by 0 bases, leaving 11 bases between them. The CDR3 DNA reads as TGTGCCACCCTAGGGGGTGGCTCTGGAAACACCATATATTTT. It is translated as CATLGGGSGNTIYF. The variable domain in full, completed from reference TRBV15 and TRBJ1-3, reads DAMVIQNPRYQVTQFGKPVTLSCSQTLNHNVMYWYQQKSSQAPKLLFHYYDKDFNNEADTPDNFQSRRPNTSFCFLDIRSPGLGDTAMYLCATLGGGSGNTIYFGEGSWLTVV.

This chain links TRBV30 with TRBJ2-7; 11 nucleotides align to TRBD2. CDR3 length: 16 amino acids. Looked up from germline, CDR1 is GTSNPN and CDR2 is SVGIG (reference sequence). The V gene end was trimmed by 8 bases and the J gene end by 3 bases; junction bases not matched to a gene: 15. The CDR3 DNA reads as TGTGCCCAAGGGATGACTAGCGGGACTAGTAGCTACGAGCAGTACTTC. Translating it yields CAQGMTSGTSSYEQYF.

This chain joins TRBV28 and TRBJ2-7, with D possibly matching TRBD2 (6 bases). This CDR3 has 15 residues. Germline V gene sequence: CDR1 MDHEN, CDR2 SYDVKM. Trimming removed 5 bases from V and 2 bases from J, with 16 bases in between. CDR3 sequence (DNA): TGTGCCAGCAGTCTCGGTGATAGCGGAGCCTACGAGCAGTACTTC. Its translation: CASSLGDSGAYEQYF.

This clone is a singleton in its sample. This chain uses TRBV6-4 with TRBJ2-3, with a weak D call TRBD1 (5 bases). Between the trimmed V and J ends, which lost 5 bases and 1 base, there was a span of 16 bases. CDR1 is MRHNA and CDR2 is SNTAGT in the germline V gene. CDR3 length equals 16 residues. CDR3 bases: TGTGCCAGCAGTCTACAGGCGGTTAGGGGCACAGATACGCAGTATTTT. Translated, it gives CASSLQAVRGTDTQYF.

The chain joins TRBV18 to TRBJ2-7, with TRBD1 matching 8 bases. The V gene end was trimmed by 4 bases and the J gene end by 6 bases; junction bases not matched to a gene: 14. This CDR3 has 16 residues. CDR1 is KGHSH and CDR2 is LQKENI in the germline V gene. As DNA, the CDR3 is TGTGCCAGCTCACTCAGGGTAGGCCGGACAGGGTCCGAGCAGTACTTC. It is translated as CASSLRVGRTGSEQYF. Looking up the rest from reference TRBV18 and TRBJ2-7 gives the full variable domain: NAGVMQNPRHLVRRRGQEARLRCSPMKGHSHVYWYRQLPEEGLKFMVYLQKENIIDESGMPKERFSAEFPKEGPSILRIQQVVRGDSAAYFCASSLRVGRTGSEQYFGPGTRLTVT.

This clone was seen a handful of times. The chain combines TRBV9 with TRBJ2-7; D is possibly TRBD1 (6 bases). CDR1 SGDLS and CDR2 YYNGEE come from the germline V gene. Deletions cut 3 bases from V and 2 bases from J, with 9 bases between. This CDR3 is 13 amino acids long. CDR3 residues: CASSEGVTYEQYF. DNA for the CDR3: TGTGCCAGCAGCGAGGGGGTTACCTACGAGCAGTACTTC.

The chain uses TRBV14 and TRBJ1-5, with a possible D match to TRBD1 (6 bases). Germline V gives CDR1 SGHDN, CDR2 FVKESK. Trimming cost V 1 base and J 4 bases, with 20 bases left between them. The CDR3 has 18 residues. The DNA for the CDR3 is TGTGCCAGCAGCCAAGTGCAGGGGTTGAAAATACGTAATCAGCCCCAGCATTTT. Protein: CASSQVQGLKIRNQPQHF.

The CDR3 sequence: CASSLAGTVYEQYF. In DNA, the CDR3 is TGTGCCAGCAGCTTGGCCGGGACAGTCTACGAGCAGTACTTC. The chain employs TRBV5-4 and TRBJ2-7; 7 bases are shared with TRBD1. Germline trimming cut 0 bases from V and 3 bases from J; bases unmatched to any gene: 3. CDR1 is SGHNT, CDR2 YYREEE, per germline (reference sequence). The CDR3 has 14 residues.

The chain uses TRBV30 and TRBJ2-7; 10 bases line up with TRBD2. CDR1 and CDR2 from the germline V gene are GTSNPN and SVGIG (reference sequence). This CDR3 has 16 amino acids. V was pared by 0 bases and J by 7 bases, with 12 bases of the junction left unmatched. The CDR3 nucleotides are TGTGCCTGGAGTGTACCGGGGCTAGCGGGAGTTCGAGAGCAGTACTTC. This codes for CAWSVPGLAGVREQYF.

The rearrangement links TRBV2 to TRBJ2-2; 8 bases agree with TRBD1. The CDR3 is 15 amino acids. Trimming removed 6 bases from V and 4 bases from J; junction bases left unmatched: 7. The germline V gene encodes CDR1 SNHLY and CDR2 FYNNEI. The CDR3 DNA reads as TGTGCCAGCAGGCCGGACAGGGCATTCACCGGGGAGCTGTTTTTT. Encoded protein: CASRPDRAFTGELFF.

This chain connects TRBV5-6 to TRBJ2-1; tentative D call: TRBD2 (6 bases). Looked up from germline, CDR1 is SGHDT and CDR2 is YYEEEE. CDR3 size: 15 residues. The V gene lost 2 bases and the J gene lost 4 bases, with 13 bases spanning the gap. The CDR3 DNA reads as TGTGCCAGCAGCTTCGGGGGTATTCTATACAATGAGCAGTTCTTC. Its protein is CASSFGGILYNEQFF.

The CDR3 loop reads CASSPNNQGNSGANVLTF. CDR3 DNA: TGTGCCAGCTCACCGAACAACCAGGGGAACTCTGGGGCCAACGTCCTGACTTTC. This chain uses TRBV18 with TRBJ2-6; D might be TRBD1 (6 bases). Trimming shortened V by 3 bases and J by 0 bases, and 15 bases separated the two germline ends. The CDR3 is 18 residues long. Germline V gene lookup returns CDR1 KGHSH and CDR2 LQKENI. Based on the CDR3 plus reference TRBV18 and TRBJ2-6, the full variable domain is NAGVMQNPRHLVRRRGQEARLRCSPMKGHSHVYWYRQLPEEGLKFMVYLQKENIIDESGMPKERFSAEFPKEGPSILRIQQVVRGDSAAYFCASSPNNQGNSGANVLTFGAGSRLTVL.

The chain uses TRBV9 and TRBJ2-2, with 7 bases aligning to TRBD1. CDR1 and CDR2 (germline): SGDLS, YYNGEE. With V trimmed by 4 bases and J by 6 bases, 3 bases remained unmatched. The CDR3 loop spans 13 amino acids. The CDR3 bases are TGTGCCAGCAGCAGGGGGCTAGCCGGGGAGCTGTTTTTT. Residues: CASSRGLAGELFF.

This chain joins TRBV6-5 and TRBJ2-3; weak D call: TRBD2 (5 bases). Germline V gives CDR1 MNHEY, CDR2 SVGAGI. V was clipped by 2 bases and J by 1 base, with 10 bases between them. There are 15 residues in the CDR3. CDR3: CASSYREIGTDTQYF. The DNA of the CDR3 is TGTGCCAGCAGTTACAGGGAGATCGGCACAGATACGCAGTATTTT.

This clone was seen only once. The V call is TRBV6-1, the J call TRBJ2-4; TRBD1 is a possible D gene (6 bases). The CDR3 is 14 amino acids. Germline CDR1 and CDR2: MNHNS and SASEGT. The V end was cut by 6 bases, the J end by 3 bases, with 12 bases between. In nucleotides, the CDR3 is TGTGCCAGCAGGCCGAAGGACAGCAAAAACATTCAGTACTTC. Its translation is CASRPKDSKNIQYF.

The gene calls are TRBV29-1 and TRBJ2-1; 11 bases are shared with TRBD1. Unmatched junction bases numbered 9, after V lost 4 bases and J lost 7 bases. There are 15 residues in the CDR3. CDR1 is SQVTM, CDR2 ANQGSEA, per germline. The CDR3 protein is CSVATGTGGGNEQFF. The CDR3, as DNA: TGCAGCGTTGCGACCGGGACAGGGGGAGGGAATGAGCAGTTCTTC.